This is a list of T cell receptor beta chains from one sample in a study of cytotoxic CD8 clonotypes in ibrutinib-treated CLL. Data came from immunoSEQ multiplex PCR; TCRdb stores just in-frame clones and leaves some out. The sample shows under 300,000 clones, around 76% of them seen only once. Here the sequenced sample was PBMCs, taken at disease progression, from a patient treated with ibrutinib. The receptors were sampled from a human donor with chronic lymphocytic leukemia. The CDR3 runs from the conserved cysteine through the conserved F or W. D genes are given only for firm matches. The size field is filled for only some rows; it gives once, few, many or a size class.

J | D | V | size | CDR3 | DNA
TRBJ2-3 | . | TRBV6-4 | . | CASSMTGTSTDTQYF | TGTGCCAGCAGTATGACAGGGACTAGCACAGATACGCAGTATTTT
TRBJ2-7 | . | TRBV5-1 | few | CASSLQTVLSYEQYF | TGCGCCAGCAGCCTCCAGACAGTCCTTTCCTACGAGCAGTACTTC
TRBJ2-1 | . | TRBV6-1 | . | CASILDYSNEQFF | TGTGCCAGCATATTGGACTATTCGAATGAGCAGTTCTTC
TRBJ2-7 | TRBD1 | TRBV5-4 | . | CASSWGQRSYEQYF | TGTGCCAGCAGCTGGGGACAGCGCTCCTACGAGCAGTACTTC
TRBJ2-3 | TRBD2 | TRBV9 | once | CASSVGRAGLTDTQYF | TGTGCCAGCAGCGTGGGCCGAGCGGGGCTCACAGATACGCAGTATTTT
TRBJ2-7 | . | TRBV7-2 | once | CASSLVDYEQYF | TGTGCCAGCAGCTTAGTAGATTACGAGCAGTACTTC
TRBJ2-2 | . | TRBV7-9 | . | CASSPRAGSAGELFF | TGTGCCAGCAGCCCCCGGGCAGGCTCGGCCGGGGAGCTGTTTTTT
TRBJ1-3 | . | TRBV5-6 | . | CASSKVGYTIYF | TGTGCCAGCAGTAAGGTGGGGTACACCATATATTTT
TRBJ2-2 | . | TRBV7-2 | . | CASSLVRTGELFF | TGTGCCAGCAGCTTAGTGAGAACCGGGGAGCTGTTTTTT
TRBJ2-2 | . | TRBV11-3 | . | CASSTRGAPGELFF | TGTGCCAGCAGCACCAGGGGGGCTCCCGGGGAGCTGTTTTTT
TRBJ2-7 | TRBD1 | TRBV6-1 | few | CASSIRTGGYEQYF | TGTGCCAGCAGTATTAGGACAGGGGGCTACGAGCAGTACTTC
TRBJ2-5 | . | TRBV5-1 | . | CASSIAGGTIQETQYF | TGCGCCAGCAGCATAGCAGGGGGGACGATACAAGAGACCCAGTACTTC
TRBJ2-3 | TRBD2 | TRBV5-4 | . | CASSSPPLAGVTDTQYF | TGTGCCAGCAGCTCCCCTCCACTAGCGGGGGTCACAGATACGCAGTATTTT
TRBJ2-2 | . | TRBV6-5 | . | CASSYENTGELFF | TGTGCCAGCAGTTACGAGAACACCGGGGAGCTGTTTTTT
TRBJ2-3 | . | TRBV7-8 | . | CASSFGPVVLTQYF | TGTGCCAGCAGCTTCGGGCCGGTAGTGTTGACGCAGTATTTT
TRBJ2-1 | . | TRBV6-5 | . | CASSYSRGEQFF | TGTGCCAGCAGTTACTCGCGGGGTGAGCAGTTCTTC
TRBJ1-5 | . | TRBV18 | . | CASSPNRHQPQHF | TGTGCCAGCTCACCAAACAGGCACCAGCCCCAGCATTTT
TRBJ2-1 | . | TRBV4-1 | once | CASSHPPGDEQFF | TGCGCCAGCAGCCATCCACCTGGGGATGAGCAGTTCTTC
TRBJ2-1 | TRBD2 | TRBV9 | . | CASSDLSGRAYNEQFF | TGTGCCAGCAGCGACTTAAGCGGGAGAGCCTACAATGAGCAGTTCTTC
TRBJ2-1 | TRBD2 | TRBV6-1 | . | CASSGLAGGPVVHNEQFF | TGTGCCAGCAGTGGACTAGCGGGGGGGCCCGTTGTCCACAATGAGCAGTTCTTC
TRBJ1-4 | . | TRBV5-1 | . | CASSSTGSGEKLFF | TGCGCCAGCAGCTCCACGGGGTCAGGCGAAAAACTGTTTTTT
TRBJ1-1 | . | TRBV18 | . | CASSPRAGSNTEAFF | TGTGCCAGCTCACCAAGGGCGGGTTCGAACACTGAAGCTTTCTTT